This T cell receptor (beta chain) was profiled in a study of blood T cell repertoires in COVID-19. Study-wide background: The United States, Italy and Spain supplied acute and convalescent COVID-19 samples. Nucleic acid was either cDNA or gDNA, and it came from T cells, B-cell-depleted T cells, or PBMCs.

The table came from immunoSEQ multiplex PCR; TCRdb's copy has only in-frame clones and leaves some out. The sample holds some 270,000 clones; roughly 83% are singletons and the top ten take over 5.5%. V was cut by 0 bases and J by 2 bases, with 5 bases left in between. The CDR3 is 13 amino acids. Germline V lookup: CDR1 SGHRS, CDR2 YFSETQ. Seattle patients were enrolled during active infection and followed longitudinally. Points on this clone: This sample includes further DNA sequences coding for the same CDR3.

The origin of this receptor is an elderly woman with COVID-19, enrolled during active disease. The sequenced sample consisted of peripheral blood. This chain connects TRBV5-1 to TRBJ1-2; unclear D gene. CDR3 protein: CASSLDRNYGYTF. Written as DNA, the CDR3 is TGCGCCAGCAGCTTGGACAGAAACTATGGCTACACCTTC.